There are many counts of the clone carrying this T cell receptor beta chain. The record originates from a study of tumor-infiltrating lymphocytes in primary liver carcinoma. The researchers produced TCR beta cDNA from approximately 550 ng total RNA with a constant-region primer. Sequencing libraries for TCR beta derived from three nested multiplex PCR rounds that used slightly modified ARM-PCR. Via MiXCR, TCRdb re-called the multiplex PCR reads, giving one row per CDR3 protein. This sample yields about 100,000 distinct CDR3 sequences, of which around 63% are seen a single time; 9.5% belongs to the top ten. Each 20-30 mg portion of unsorted bulk tissue served as the source for co-extraction of RNA and DNA. This sequence was found in a woman aged 55-69 years with primary liver carcinoma and hepatitis B virus infection. What was sequenced was liver tumor tissue from sampling region 5. Sample subset: tumor region T5, tumor centre.

The CDR3 protein is CASMTSAYTGELFF. In DNA form, the CDR3 reads TGTGCCAGCATGACTAGCGCCTACACCGGGGAGCTGTTTTTT. The chain recombines TRBV6-5 with TRBJ2-2, with 8 bases identical to TRBD2. The CDR3 consists of 14 residues. The ends lost 7 bases at V and 3 bases at J; junction bases unmatched: 4. Germline V gene lookup returns CDR1 MNHEY and CDR2 SVGAGI.